Given below is one T cell receptor beta chain in context. Its antigen is unknown. The sample comes from a study of graft-versus-host responses after intestinal transplantation. Study as a whole: Among the recipients, transplants were multivisceral, liver-intestinal, or isolated intestinal.

Broader study findings: Association was observed between peak circulating GvH clone levels and early post-transplant HvG declines. The presence of high graft-versus-host to host-versus-graft clonal ratios in allografts characterized patients with graft-donor T cell macrochimerism. The authors found GvH clones in recipient marrow, some appearing first in ileum or blood.

V was pared by 3 bases and J by 0 bases, with 12 bases of the junction left unmatched. Germline lookup yields CDR1 SGDLS and CDR2 YYNGEE. This CDR3 region has 18 residues. TCRdb's copy holds only in-frame clones and misses some; the assay was immunoSEQ multiplex PCR. The table has roughly 100,000 clones, 93% seen once. The chain uses TRBV9 and TRBJ2-7; 10 bases agree with TRBD1. This sequence originates from a human donor who received an intestinal transplant. The source was unstimulated CD8+ T cells sorted from spleen or lymph node cells, collected before intestinal transplant. CDR3 region: CASSDGTSGTGASYEQYF. The CDR3 DNA reads as TGTGCCAGCAGCGATGGAACCTCCGGGACAGGGGCCTCCTACGAGCAGTACTTC.